This T cell receptor (beta chain) originates from a study of CD8+ T cells in alopecia areata. Turning to the study itself: Using the percentage of affected scalp area, treated patients' severity was scored. General study findings and limits: Scalp data also include sequences from resident alphabeta T cells of normal skin. The study found higher clonality in lesional than normal scalp, especially in alopecia totalis/universalis.

Turning to this clone: As yet, its antigen is unknown.

CDR3 length equals 14 residues. V shed 2 bases and J 6 bases; nucleotides not matched to a gene: 4. In germline, CDR1 is SGDLS, CDR2 YYNGEE. RNA extraction was followed by reverse transcription into cDNA, which acted as the sequencing template. Sequenced by immunoSEQ multiplex PCR; TCRdb stores in-frame clones only, minus some. Among under 350,000 clones listed, roughly 64% were seen once. Treatment given: oral pan-JAK inhibitor, 5-10 mg twice daily. CD4+ and CD8+ T cells were sorted from PBMCs stained for CD3, CD4 and CD8. This sequence originates from a human donor with alopecia areata. V usage is TRBV9 and J usage is TRBJ2-1; TRBD1 aligns across 8 bases. Specimen: CD4+ T cells sorted from blood, collected at week 24, from a patient treated with tofacitinib. CDR3 bases: TGTGCCAGCAGCGTGGGGACAGGCAGCAATGAGCAGTTCTTC. This gives the protein CASSVGTGSNEQFF.